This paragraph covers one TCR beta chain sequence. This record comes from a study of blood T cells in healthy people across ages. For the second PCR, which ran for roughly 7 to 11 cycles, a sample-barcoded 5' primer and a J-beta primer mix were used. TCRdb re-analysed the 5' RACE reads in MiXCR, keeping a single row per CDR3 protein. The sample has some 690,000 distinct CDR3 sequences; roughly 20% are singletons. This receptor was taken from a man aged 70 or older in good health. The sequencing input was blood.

As DNA, the CDR3 is TGTGCCAGCGGGACCGGGTTTAGCGGGCCCAACAGAAGGTCCGATACGCAGTATTTT. Protein product: CASGTGFSGPNRRSDTQYF. V gene TRBV6-1 combines with J gene TRBJ2-3; 7 bases align to TRBD2. CDR1 and CDR2 (germline): MNHNS, SASEGT. The V and J ends lost 8 bases and 6 bases, in that order; junction bases with no gene match: 26. This CDR3 is built from 19 residues.